The 10 T cell receptor beta chains in this list originate from one sample, sequenced in a study of identical twins. TCRdb reanalysed the 5' RACE reads using MiXCR and keeps one entry per CDR3 protein. The sample includes 1.5 million to 2 million distinct CDR3 sequences, under 35% of them seen just once. Sequenced: cord blood. Receptors originate from a newborn girl in good health.

This clonotype occurred a few times. The chain uses TRBV7-2 and TRBJ2-1, with 8 bases that match TRBD2. Trimming took 2 bases from V and 6 from J; bases not matched to a gene: 9. The germline V gene encodes CDR1 SGHTA and CDR2 FQGNSA. CDR3 length: 16 amino acids. CDR3 in amino acids: CASSLMGRGGANEQFF. The DNA for the CDR3 is TGTGCCAGCAGCTTAATGGGTCGGGGGGGCGCCAATGAGCAGTTCTTC.

This clonotype has more than one count but fewer than ten. The rearrangement uses TRBV10-3 and TRBJ2-3, with D tentatively TRBD1 or TRBD2 (6 bases each). CDR1 is ENHRY, CDR2 SYGVKD, per germline. The CDR3 runs 14 residues. With 2 bases removed from V and 4 bases from J, the gap between germline ends came to 10 bases. CDR3 nucleotide sequence: TGTGCCATCAGTGAGCCGAGGGGGGCAGATACGCAGTATTTT. Residues: CAISEPRGADTQYF.

The chain uses TRBV12-5 and TRBJ1-2; TRBD1 aligns across 7 bases. The CDR3 runs 17 residues. The germline V gene has CDR1 LGHNT and CDR2 FRNRAP. The V gene end was trimmed by 1 base and the J gene end by 7 bases; junction bases not matched to a gene: 15. CDR3: CASGLASPFVRGTGYTF. In nucleotides, the CDR3 is TGTGCTAGTGGTTTGGCTTCCCCCTTCGTCAGGGGGACTGGCTACACCTTC.

This clonotype showed up just once. The chain uses TRBV30 and TRBJ1-2, with 7 nucleotides matching TRBD1. Trimming took 1 base from V and 4 from J; bases not matched to a gene: 6. This CDR3 has 14 residues. Germline V gene lookup returns CDR1 GTSNPN and CDR2 SVGIG (reference sequence). The CDR3 DNA follows: TGTGCCTGGAGTGAGGACAGGTTTACCTATGGCTACACCTTC. Protein sequence: CAWSEDRFTYGYTF.

The chain couples TRBV6-1 to TRBJ2-3; D is unclear. Trimming took 5 bases from V and 6 from J, leaving 18 bases between them. Germline CDR1 is MNHNS and CDR2 is SASEGT. CDR3 length equals 15 residues. CDR3 in amino acids: CASSLDPHGPDTQYF. Written as DNA, the CDR3 is TGTGCCAGCAGTCTAGACCCACATGGTCCCGATACGCAGTATTTT.

The chain couples TRBV11-2 to TRBJ2-1; 10 bases are a match to TRBD2. The CDR3 has 18 residues. The germline V gene has CDR1 SGHAT and CDR2 FQNNGV. J lost 4 bases, V lost 5 bases, and 14 bases had no gene match. CDR3 in amino acids: CASSLGGASGGRYNEQFF. CDR3 in DNA: TGTGCCAGCAGCCTAGGAGGGGCTAGCGGGGGCCGTTACAATGAGCAGTTCTTC.

Worth noting for this clonotype: A junction end diverges from the germline sequence, so it may reflect a read error. The V and J genes are TRBV5-1 and TRBJ1-5; no reliable D call. The CDR3 consists of 14 residues. Germline values: CDR1 SGHRS, CDR2 YFSETQ. In nucleotides, the CDR3 is TGCGGCAGCAGCTTGGGTGACATCAATCAGCCCCAGCATTTT. It yields the protein CGSSLGDINQPQHF.

This chain uses TRBV3-1 with TRBJ2-2; D gene unclear. The germline V gene encodes CDR1 LGHDT and CDR2 YNNKEL (reference sequence). Between the trimmed V and J ends, which lost 4 bases and 4 bases, there was a span of 19 bases. This CDR3 spans 17 amino acids. The CDR3 DNA sequence: TGTGCCAGCAGCCTACTAAGGAGCGCCGGCGTCACCGGGGAGCTGTTTTTT. This encodes CASSLLRSAGVTGELFF.

This clonotype was seen more than once but under ten times. The chain has TRBV25-1 and TRBJ2-1; D may correspond to TRBD1 or TRBD2 (5 bases each). Trimming stripped 1 base from V and 9 bases from J, with 10 bases between. The CDR3 is made up of 13 amino acids. Germline CDR1 reads MGHDK; CDR2 reads SYGVNS. CDR3 residues: CASSELGESEQFF. The CDR3 nucleotides are TGTGCCAGCAGTGAATTAGGGGAGAGTGAGCAGTTCTTC.

In this sample, this clonotype turned up once. V usage is TRBV7-2 and J usage is TRBJ2-1, with no clear D. TRBJ2-7 explains the end of the DNA better; the J call may be wrong. This CDR3 contains 16 residues. Germline-derived CDR1 and CDR2 are SGHTA and FQGNSA. The CDR3 DNA reads TGTGCCAGCAGCTTAGGGGCGTACCCTGCCTACAATGAGCAGTACTTC. Encoded protein: CASSLGAYPAYNEQYF.